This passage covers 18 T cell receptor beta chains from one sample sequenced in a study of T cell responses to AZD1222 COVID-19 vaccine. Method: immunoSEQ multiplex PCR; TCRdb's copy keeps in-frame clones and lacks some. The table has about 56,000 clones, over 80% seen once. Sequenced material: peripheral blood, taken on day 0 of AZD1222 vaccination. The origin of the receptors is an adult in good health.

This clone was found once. In DNA form, the CDR3 reads TGTGCCAGTAGTATAAATAGCGGTGCTAGCACAGATACGCAGTATTTT. Encoded protein: CASSINSGASTDTQYF. The chain recombines TRBV19 with TRBJ2-3, with D perhaps TRBD2 (6 bases). Trimming left V 2 bases short and J 0 bases short, with 12 bases between. This CDR3 is built from 16 residues. The germline CDR1 and CDR2 sequences are LNHDA and SQIVND (reference sequence).

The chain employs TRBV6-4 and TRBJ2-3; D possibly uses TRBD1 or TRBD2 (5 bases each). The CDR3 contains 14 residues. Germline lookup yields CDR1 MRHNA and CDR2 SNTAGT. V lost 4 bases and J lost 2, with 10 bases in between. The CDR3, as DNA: TGTGCCAGCAGTGGGGGGAGTTACACAGATACGCAGTATTTT. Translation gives CASSGGSYTDTQYF.

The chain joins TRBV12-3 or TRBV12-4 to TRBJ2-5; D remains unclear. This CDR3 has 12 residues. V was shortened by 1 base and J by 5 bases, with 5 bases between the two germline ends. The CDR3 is CASSLVGETQYF. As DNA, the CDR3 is TGTGCCAGCAGTTTAGTGGGTGAGACCCAGTACTTC.

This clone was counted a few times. The CDR3 loop is CASSPVGRLDGYTF. The CDR3 DNA reads as TGTGCCAGCAGCCCCGTAGGACGGCTCGATGGCTACACCTTC. The J gene is TRBJ1-2, the V gene TRBV7-9, with D uncertain. The germline V gene encodes CDR1 SEHNR and CDR2 FQNEAQ (reference sequence). The CDR3 is 14 residues long. Deletions cut 5 bases from V and 6 bases from J, with 16 bases between.

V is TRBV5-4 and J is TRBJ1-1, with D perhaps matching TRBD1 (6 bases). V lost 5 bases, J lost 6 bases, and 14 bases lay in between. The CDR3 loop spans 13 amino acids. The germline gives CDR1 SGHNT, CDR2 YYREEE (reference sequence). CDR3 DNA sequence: TGTGCCAGCAGTGCGGGGGGGGGCTCTGAAGCTTTCTTT. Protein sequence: CASSAGGGSEAFF.

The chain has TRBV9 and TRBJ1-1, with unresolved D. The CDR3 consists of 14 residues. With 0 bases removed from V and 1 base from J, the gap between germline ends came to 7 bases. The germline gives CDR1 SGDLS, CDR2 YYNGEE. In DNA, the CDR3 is TGTGCCAGCAGCGTAGTCGCGGGGAACACTGAAGCTTTCTTT. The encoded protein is CASSVVAGNTEAFF.

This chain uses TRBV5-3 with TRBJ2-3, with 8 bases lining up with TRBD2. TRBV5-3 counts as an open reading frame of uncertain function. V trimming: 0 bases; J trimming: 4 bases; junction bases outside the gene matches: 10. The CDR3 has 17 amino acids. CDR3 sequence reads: CARSLGGGLGRSDTQYF. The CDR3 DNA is TGTGCCAGAAGCTTGGGAGGGGGACTAGGGAGGTCAGATACGCAGTATTTT.

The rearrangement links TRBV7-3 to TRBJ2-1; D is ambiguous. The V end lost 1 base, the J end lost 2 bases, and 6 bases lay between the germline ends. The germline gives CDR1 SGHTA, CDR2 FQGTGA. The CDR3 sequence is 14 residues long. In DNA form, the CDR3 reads TGTGCCAGCAGCTTAAGTCGTACCTACAATGAGCAGTTCTTC. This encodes CASSLSRTYNEQFF.

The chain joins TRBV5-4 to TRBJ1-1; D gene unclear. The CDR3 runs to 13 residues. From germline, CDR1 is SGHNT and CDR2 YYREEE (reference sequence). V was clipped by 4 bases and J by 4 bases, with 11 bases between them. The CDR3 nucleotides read TGTGCCAGCAGCCTGGCGGGTGTCACTGAAGCTTTCTTT. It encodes CASSLAGVTEAFF.

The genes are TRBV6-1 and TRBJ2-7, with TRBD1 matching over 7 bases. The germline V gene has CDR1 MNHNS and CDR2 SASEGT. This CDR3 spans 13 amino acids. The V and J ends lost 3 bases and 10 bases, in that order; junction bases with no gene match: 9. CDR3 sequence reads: CASSEAPGQEQYF. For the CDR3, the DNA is TGTGCCAGCAGTGAGGCGCCTGGACAGGAACAGTACTTC.

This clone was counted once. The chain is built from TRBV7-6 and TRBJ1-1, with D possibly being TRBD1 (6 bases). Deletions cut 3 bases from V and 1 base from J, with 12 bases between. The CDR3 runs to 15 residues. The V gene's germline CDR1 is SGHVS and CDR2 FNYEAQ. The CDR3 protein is CASSLTGRGNTEAFF. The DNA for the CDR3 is TGTGCCAGCAGCTTGACAGGCCGGGGGAACACTGAAGCTTTCTTT.

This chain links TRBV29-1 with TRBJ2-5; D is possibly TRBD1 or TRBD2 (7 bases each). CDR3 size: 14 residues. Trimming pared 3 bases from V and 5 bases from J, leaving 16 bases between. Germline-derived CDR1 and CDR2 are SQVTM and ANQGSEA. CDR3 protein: CSVDPGGTVETQYF. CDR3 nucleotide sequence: TGCAGCGTTGATCCCGGGGGGACAGTGGAGACCCAGTACTTC.

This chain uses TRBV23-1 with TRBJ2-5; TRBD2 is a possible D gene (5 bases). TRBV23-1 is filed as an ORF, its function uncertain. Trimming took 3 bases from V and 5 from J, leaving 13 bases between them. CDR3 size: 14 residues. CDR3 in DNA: TGCGCCAGCAGTCAGAAGGGAGTCCTTGAGACCCAGTACTTC. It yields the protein CASSQKGVLETQYF.

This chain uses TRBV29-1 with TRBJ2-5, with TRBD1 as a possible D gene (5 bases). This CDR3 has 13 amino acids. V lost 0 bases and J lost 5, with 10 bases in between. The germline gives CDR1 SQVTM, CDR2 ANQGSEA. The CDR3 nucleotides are TGCAGCGTTGAAGATCAGGCAGGGGAGACCCAGTACTTC. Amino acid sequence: CSVEDQAGETQYF. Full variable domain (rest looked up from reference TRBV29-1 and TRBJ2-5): SAVISQKPSRDICQRGTSLTIQCQVDSQVTMMFWYRQQPGQSLTLIATANQGSEATYESGFVIDKFPISRPNLTFSTLTVSNMSPEDSSIYLCSVEDQAGETQYFGPGTRLLVL.

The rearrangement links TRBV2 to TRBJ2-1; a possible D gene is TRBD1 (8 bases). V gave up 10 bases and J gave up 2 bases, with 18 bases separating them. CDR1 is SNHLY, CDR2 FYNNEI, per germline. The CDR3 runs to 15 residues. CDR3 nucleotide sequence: TGTGCCACCAAAGGACAGGGAGGGACCTACAATGAGCAGTTCTTC. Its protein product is CATKGQGGTYNEQFF.

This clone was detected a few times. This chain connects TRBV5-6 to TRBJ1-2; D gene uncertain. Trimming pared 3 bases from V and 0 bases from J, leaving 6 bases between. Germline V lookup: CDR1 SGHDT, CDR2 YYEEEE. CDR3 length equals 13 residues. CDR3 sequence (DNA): TGTGCCAGCAGCTCACCATCTAACTATGGCTACACCTTC. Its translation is CASSSPSNYGYTF.

The CDR3 reads CASSPGTAEAFF. The CDR3 DNA reads as TGCGCCAGCAGCCCCGGGACAGCTGAAGCTTTCTTT. The gene calls are TRBV5-1 and TRBJ1-1; 7 bases are a match to TRBD1. The V gene's germline CDR1 is SGHRS and CDR2 YFSETQ. CDR3 size: 12 residues. V lost 4 bases to trimming and J lost 6 bases; unmatched junction nucleotides: 3.

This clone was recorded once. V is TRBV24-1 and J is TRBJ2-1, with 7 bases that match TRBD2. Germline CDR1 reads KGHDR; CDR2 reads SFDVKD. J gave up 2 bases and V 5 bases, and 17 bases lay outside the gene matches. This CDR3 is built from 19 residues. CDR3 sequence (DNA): TGTGCCACCAGTGTTTGTTTTTCGGCGGGAGCCTTTCCCTACAATGAGCAGTTCTTC. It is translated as CATSVCFSAGAFPYNEQFF.